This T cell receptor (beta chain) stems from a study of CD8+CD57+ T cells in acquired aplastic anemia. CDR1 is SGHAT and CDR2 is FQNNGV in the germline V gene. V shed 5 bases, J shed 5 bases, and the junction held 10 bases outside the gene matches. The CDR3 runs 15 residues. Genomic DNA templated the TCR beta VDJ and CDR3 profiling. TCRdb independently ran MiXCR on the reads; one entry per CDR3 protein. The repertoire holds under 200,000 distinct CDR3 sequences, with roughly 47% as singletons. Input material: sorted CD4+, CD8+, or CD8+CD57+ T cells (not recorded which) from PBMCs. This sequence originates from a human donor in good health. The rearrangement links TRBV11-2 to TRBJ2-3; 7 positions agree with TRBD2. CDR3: CASSRQTGGRDTQYF. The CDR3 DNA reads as TGTGCCAGCAGCCGCCAGACGGGGGGACGAGATACGCAGTATTTT.